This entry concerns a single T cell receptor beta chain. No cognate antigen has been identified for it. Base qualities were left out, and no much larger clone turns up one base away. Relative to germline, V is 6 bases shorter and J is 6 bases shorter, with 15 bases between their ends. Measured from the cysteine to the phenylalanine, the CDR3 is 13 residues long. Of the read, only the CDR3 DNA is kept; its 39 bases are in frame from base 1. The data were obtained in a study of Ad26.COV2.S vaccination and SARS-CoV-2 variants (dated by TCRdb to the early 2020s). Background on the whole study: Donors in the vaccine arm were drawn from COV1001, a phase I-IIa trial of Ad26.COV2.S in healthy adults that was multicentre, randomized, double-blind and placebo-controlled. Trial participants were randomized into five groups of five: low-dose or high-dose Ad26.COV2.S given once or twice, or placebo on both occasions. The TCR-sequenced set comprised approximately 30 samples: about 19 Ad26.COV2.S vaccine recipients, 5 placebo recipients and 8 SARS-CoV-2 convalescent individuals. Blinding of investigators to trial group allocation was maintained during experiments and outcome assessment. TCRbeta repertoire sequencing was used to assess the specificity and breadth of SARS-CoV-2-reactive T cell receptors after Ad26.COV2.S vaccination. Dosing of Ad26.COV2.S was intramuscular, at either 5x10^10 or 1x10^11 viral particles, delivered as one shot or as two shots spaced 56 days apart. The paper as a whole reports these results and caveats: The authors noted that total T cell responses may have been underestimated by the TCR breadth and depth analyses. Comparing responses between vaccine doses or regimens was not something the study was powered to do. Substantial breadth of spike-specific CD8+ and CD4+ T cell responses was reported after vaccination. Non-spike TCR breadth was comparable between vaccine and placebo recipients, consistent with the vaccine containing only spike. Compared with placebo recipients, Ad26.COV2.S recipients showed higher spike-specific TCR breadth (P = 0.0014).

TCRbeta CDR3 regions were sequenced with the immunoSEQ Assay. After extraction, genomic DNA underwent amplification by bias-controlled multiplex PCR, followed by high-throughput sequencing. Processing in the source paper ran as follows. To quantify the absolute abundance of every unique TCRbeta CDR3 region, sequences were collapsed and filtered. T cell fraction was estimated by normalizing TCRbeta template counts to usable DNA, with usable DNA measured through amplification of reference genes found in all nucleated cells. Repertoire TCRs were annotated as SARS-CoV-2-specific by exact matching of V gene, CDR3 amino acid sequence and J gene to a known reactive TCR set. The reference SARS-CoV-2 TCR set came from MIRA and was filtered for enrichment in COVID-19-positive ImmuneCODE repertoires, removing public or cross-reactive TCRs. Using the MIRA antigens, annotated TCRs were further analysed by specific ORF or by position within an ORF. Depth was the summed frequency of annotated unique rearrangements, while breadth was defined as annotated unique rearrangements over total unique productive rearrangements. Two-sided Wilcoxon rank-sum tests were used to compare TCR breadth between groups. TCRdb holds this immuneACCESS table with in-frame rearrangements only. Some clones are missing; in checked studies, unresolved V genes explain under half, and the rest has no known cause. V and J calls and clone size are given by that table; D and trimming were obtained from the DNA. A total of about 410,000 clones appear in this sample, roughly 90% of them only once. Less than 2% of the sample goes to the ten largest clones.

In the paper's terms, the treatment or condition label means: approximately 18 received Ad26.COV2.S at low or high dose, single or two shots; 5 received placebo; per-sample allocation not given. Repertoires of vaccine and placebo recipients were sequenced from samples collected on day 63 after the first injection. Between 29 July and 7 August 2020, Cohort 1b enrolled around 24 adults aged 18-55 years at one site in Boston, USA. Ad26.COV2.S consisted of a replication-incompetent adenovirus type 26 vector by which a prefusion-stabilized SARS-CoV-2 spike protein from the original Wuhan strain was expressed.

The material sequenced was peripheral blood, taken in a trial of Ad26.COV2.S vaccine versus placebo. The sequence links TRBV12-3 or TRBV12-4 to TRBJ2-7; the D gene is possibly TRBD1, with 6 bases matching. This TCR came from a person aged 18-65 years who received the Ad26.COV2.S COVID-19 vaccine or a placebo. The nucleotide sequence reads TGTGCCAGCAGCCGACGACAGGTTGGCGAGCAGTACTTC. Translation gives CASSRRQVGEQYF.